This T cell receptor beta chain comes out of a study of cytomegalovirus exposure and HLA in healthy donors. Concerning this clone itself: Its antigen remains unknown.

This PCR relied on a set of 60 Vbeta primers and 13 Jbeta primers. Sequencing used immunoSEQ multiplex PCR; TCRdb keeps in-frame clones, though not all of them. The table records about 110,000 clones, about two thirds of them present only once. Germline CDR1 and CDR2: MDHEN and SYDVKM. V shed 2 bases, J shed 14 bases, and the junction held 8 bases outside the gene matches. This CDR3 is 12 amino acids long. Study-wide points: Available immune exposure information covered CMV serostatus only.

This sequence joins TRBV28 and TRBJ1-1, with 7 positions matching TRBD1. This TCR derives from a young man in good health and CMV-seropositive. The sequenced sample was PBMCs. The CDR3 DNA sequence: TGTGCCAGCAGTTTAAAGTGGGGACAGCAATTCTTT. It encodes CASSLKWGQQFF.